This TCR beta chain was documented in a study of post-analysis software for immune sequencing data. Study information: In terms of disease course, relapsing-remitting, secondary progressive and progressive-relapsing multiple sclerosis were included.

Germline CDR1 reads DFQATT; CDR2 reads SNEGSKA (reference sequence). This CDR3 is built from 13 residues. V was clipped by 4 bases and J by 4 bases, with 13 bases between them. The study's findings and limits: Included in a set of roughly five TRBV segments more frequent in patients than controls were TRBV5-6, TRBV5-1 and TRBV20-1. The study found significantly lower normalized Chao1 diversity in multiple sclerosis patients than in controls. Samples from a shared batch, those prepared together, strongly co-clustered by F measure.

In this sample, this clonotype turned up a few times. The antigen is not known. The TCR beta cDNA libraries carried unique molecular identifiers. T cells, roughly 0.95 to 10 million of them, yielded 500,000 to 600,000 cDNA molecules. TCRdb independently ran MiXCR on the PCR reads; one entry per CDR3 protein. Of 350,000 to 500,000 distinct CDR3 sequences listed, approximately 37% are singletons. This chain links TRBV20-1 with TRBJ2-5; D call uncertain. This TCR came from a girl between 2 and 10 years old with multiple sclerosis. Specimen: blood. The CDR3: CSATGPKRETQYF. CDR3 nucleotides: TGCAGTGCTACCGGACCCAAAAGAGAGACCCAGTACTTC.